The present T cell receptor (beta chain) was sequenced within a study of OX40 agonist ivuxolimab in advanced cancers. Whole-study findings and limits: Mean expanded clone counts were higher in CD8+ than CD4+ T cells.

A word on this clone: What it binds is not known.

Any history of autoimmune disease or systemic immunosuppression disqualified patients. Produced via immunoSEQ multiplex PCR; TCRdb's table is partial and in-frame only. The sample carries 35,000 to 40,000 clones, 70% to 85% recorded once. The V gene's germline CDR1 is SGHTA and CDR2 FQGNSA. The CDR3 length is 16 residues. V trimming: 5 bases; J trimming: 6 bases; junction bases outside the gene matches: 13. The sample here was CD4+ or CD8+ T cells sorted from blood, taken in a trial of the OX40 agonist ivuxolimab. The sequence derives from an adult with an advanced solid tumor such as melanoma, head and neck, liver or kidney cancer. The V call is TRBV7-2, the J call TRBJ1-5, with 7 nucleotides matching TRBD1. Here the CDR3 reads CASSPVFEGAGQPQHF. CDR3 nucleotide sequence: TGTGCCAGCAGCCCGGTTTTCGAGGGGGCAGGTCAGCCCCAGCATTTT.